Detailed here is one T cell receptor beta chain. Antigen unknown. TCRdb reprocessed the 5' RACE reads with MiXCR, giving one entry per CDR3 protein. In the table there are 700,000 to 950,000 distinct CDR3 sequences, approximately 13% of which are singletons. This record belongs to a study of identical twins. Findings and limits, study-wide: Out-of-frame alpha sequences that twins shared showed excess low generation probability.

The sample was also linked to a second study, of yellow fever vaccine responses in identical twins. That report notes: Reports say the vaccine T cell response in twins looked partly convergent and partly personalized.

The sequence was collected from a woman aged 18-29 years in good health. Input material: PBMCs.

This CDR3 reads CASSLIDSSNYGYTF. CDR3 DNA: TGTGCCAGCAGCTTGATTGACAGCTCTAACTATGGCTACACCTTC. The rearrangement joins TRBV5-5 to TRBJ1-2; D might be TRBD1 (5 bases). The CDR3 sequence is 15 residues long. Germline CDR1 is SGHKS and CDR2 is YYEKEE (reference sequence). Trimming took 1 base from V and 0 from J, leaving 10 bases between them.